The clone carrying this TCR beta chain was observed at least ten times. V was trimmed by 5 bases and J by 5 bases, leaving 6 bases between them. The CDR3 length is 10 residues. Germline V gene data show CDR1 as DFQATT and CDR2 as SNEGSKA (reference sequence). The data originate from a study of T-cell reconstitution after alpha-beta-depleted transplantation in children. For TCRbeta, the library was prepared with unique molecular identifiers. TCRdb re-derived calls from the PCR reads in MiXCR, one entry per CDR3 protein. This table holds about 610,000 distinct CDR3 sequences, more than 9% found once. The J gene is TRBJ1-1, the V gene TRBV20-1; D not certain. The sequence derives from a human donor who donated a stem cell graft to a child with acute myeloid leukemia. The material sequenced was PBMCs from the stem cell graft donor, taken from the stem cell graft. In DNA form, the CDR3 reads TGCAGTGCTGCGCGGACTGAAGCTTTCTTT. Protein product: CSAARTEAFF.